The 13 T cell receptor beta chains below come from one sample, sequenced in a study of cytomegalovirus exposure and HLA in healthy donors listed by TCRdb under 2017. Library preparation used the immunoSEQ multiplex PCR assay. For the multiplex PCR, a mixture combining 60 forward primers for TCR Vbeta segments and 13 reverse primers for TCR Jbeta segments was used. TCRdb mirrors the immuneACCESS table, restricted to in-frame sequences. Some clones are absent from its copies; in checked studies, under half trace to an unresolved V gene, and the reason for the others is unknown. The sample's table lists a count of approximately 50,000 clones. In total, the top ten clones hold around 16% of the sample. Specimen: PBMCs. These receptors originate from a male donor in good health and CMV-seronegative.

The chain links TRBV5-1 to TRBJ2-2, with D unclear. Germline lookup yields CDR1 SGHRS and CDR2 YFSETQ. CDR3 size: 15 residues. V shed 0 bases and J shed 4 bases, with 10 bases lying between them. The CDR3 DNA reads as TGCGCCAGCAGCTTGGGGGCAGCCTCCACCGGGGAGCTGTTTTTT. Translating it yields CASSLGAASTGELFF. Combining the CDR3 with reference TRBV5-1 and TRBJ2-2 gives the whole variable domain KAGVTQTPRYLIKTRGQQVTLSCSPISGHRSVSWYQQTPGQGLQFLFEYFSETQRNKGNFPGRFSGRQFSNSRSEMNVSTLELGDSALYLCASSLGAASTGELFFGEGSRLTVL.

The chain employs TRBV30 and TRBJ1-2, with D possibly matching TRBD1 (5 bases). Germline assignment: CDR1 GTSNPN and CDR2 SVGIG (reference sequence). The germline V and J ends were trimmed by 8 bases and 11 bases, with 18 bases remaining between them. The CDR3 loop spans 11 amino acids. The CDR3 sequence: CALHGGVGYTF. The CDR3 DNA sequence: TGTGCCCTCCACGGGGGGGTGGGATACACCTTC.

In DNA, the CDR3 is TGTGCCAGCTCACTTCGGACAGCCGAGACAAACGGCTACACCTTC. This gives the protein CASSLRTAETNGYTF. The chain employs TRBV18 and TRBJ1-2; a possible D gene is TRBD1 (6 bases). Per germline, CDR1 KGHSH and CDR2 LQKENI. There are 15 residues in the CDR3. Trimming removed 4 bases from V and 8 bases from J, with 20 bases in between.

The chain employs TRBV6-4 and TRBJ1-2; 7 nucleotides line up with TRBD1. The CDR3 is 13 residues long. After removal of 4 bases from V and 3 bases from J, the junction contained 2 bases not matched to a gene. CDR1 is MRHNA and CDR2 is SNTAGT in the germline V gene. The CDR3 sequence: CASSATGDYGYTF. Here the CDR3 DNA reads TGTGCCAGCAGTGCCACAGGGGACTATGGCTACACCTTC.

CDR3 sequence reads: CASSKQLNQPQHF. CDR3 nucleotides: TGTGCCAGCAGTAAACAATTAAATCAGCCCCAGCATTTT. The rearrangement joins TRBV6-5 to TRBJ1-5; D unclear. V was trimmed by 5 bases and J by 4 bases, leaving 9 bases between them. The CDR3 length is 13 residues. Germline values: CDR1 MNHEY, CDR2 SVGAGI.

This chain connects TRBV6-1 to TRBJ1-1; TRBD1 matches at 9 bases. V was clipped by 6 bases and J by 8 bases; unmatched bases: 7. This CDR3 is built from 13 residues. In germline, CDR1 is MNHNS, CDR2 SASEGT. The CDR3 DNA reads TGTGCCAGCAGGCCTGGGACAGGGCCCGAAGCTTTCTTT. Protein sequence: CASRPGTGPEAFF.

V usage is TRBV5-5 and J usage is TRBJ1-1; TRBD1 agrees at 8 bases. Germline CDR1 SGHKS, CDR2 YYEKEE (reference sequence). This CDR3 is 14 amino acids long. J gave up 3 bases and V 2 bases, and 3 bases lay outside the gene matches. The CDR3 spells CASSLYRGDTEAFF. The DNA for the CDR3 is TGTGCCAGCAGCTTATACAGGGGGGACACTGAAGCTTTCTTT.

The chain uses TRBV7-2 and TRBJ1-5; perhaps TRBD1 as D (5 bases). The germline gives CDR1 SGHTA, CDR2 FQGNSA. The CDR3 contains 15 residues. V dropped 8 bases and J dropped 0 bases, with 14 bases sitting between them. The CDR3 spells CASAPQGTSNQPQHF. CDR3 in DNA: TGTGCCAGCGCCCCTCAGGGCACTAGCAATCAGCCCCAGCATTTT.

This sequence joins TRBV5-8 and TRBJ2-1; 8 nucleotides match TRBD1. With V trimmed by 2 bases and J by 7 bases, 5 bases remained unmatched. Germline V gives CDR1 SGHTS, CDR2 YDEGEE. The CDR3 covers 14 residues. CDR3 sequence reads: CASSFRGQRNEQFF. The CDR3 nucleotides are TGTGCCAGCAGCTTCAGGGGGCAGCGGAATGAGCAGTTCTTC.

V usage is TRBV6-1 and J usage is TRBJ1-1, with 8 bases that match TRBD1. Germline V gene data show CDR1 as MNHNS and CDR2 as SASEGT. The CDR3 contains 13 residues. For the CDR3, the DNA is TGTGCGACCCAAGGACAGGGCGGGACTGAAGCTTTCTTT. Its protein product is CATQGQGGTEAFF.

The chain recombines TRBV13 with TRBJ2-2; no firm D call. CDR1 is PRHDT, CDR2 FYEKMQ, per germline (reference sequence). V was shortened by 2 bases and J by 6 bases, with 10 bases between the two germline ends. CDR3 length: 14 residues. The CDR3 loop is CASSLREVAGELFF. CDR3 sequence (DNA): TGTGCCAGCAGCTTAAGAGAAGTTGCCGGGGAGCTGTTTTTT.

J is TRBJ2-3 and V is TRBV6-5; 8 positions match TRBD2. V was pared by 6 bases and J by 4 bases, with 6 bases of the junction left unmatched. The CDR3 contains 14 residues. Looked up from germline, CDR1 is MNHEY and CDR2 is SVGAGI. The CDR3 spells CASRTGGGADTQYF. The CDR3 DNA is TGTGCCAGCAGGACCGGGGGGGGTGCAGATACGCAGTATTTT.

The V call is TRBV6-5, the J call TRBJ1-5; 8 positions agree with TRBD1. CDR1 and CDR2 (germline): MNHEY, SVGAGI. This CDR3 has 15 residues. Trimming removed 2 bases from V and 8 bases from J; junction bases left unmatched: 8. CDR3 sequence reads: CASSYSSGGGEPQHF. Written as DNA, the CDR3 is TGTGCCAGCAGTTACAGTTCAGGGGGCGGAGAGCCCCAGCATTTT.